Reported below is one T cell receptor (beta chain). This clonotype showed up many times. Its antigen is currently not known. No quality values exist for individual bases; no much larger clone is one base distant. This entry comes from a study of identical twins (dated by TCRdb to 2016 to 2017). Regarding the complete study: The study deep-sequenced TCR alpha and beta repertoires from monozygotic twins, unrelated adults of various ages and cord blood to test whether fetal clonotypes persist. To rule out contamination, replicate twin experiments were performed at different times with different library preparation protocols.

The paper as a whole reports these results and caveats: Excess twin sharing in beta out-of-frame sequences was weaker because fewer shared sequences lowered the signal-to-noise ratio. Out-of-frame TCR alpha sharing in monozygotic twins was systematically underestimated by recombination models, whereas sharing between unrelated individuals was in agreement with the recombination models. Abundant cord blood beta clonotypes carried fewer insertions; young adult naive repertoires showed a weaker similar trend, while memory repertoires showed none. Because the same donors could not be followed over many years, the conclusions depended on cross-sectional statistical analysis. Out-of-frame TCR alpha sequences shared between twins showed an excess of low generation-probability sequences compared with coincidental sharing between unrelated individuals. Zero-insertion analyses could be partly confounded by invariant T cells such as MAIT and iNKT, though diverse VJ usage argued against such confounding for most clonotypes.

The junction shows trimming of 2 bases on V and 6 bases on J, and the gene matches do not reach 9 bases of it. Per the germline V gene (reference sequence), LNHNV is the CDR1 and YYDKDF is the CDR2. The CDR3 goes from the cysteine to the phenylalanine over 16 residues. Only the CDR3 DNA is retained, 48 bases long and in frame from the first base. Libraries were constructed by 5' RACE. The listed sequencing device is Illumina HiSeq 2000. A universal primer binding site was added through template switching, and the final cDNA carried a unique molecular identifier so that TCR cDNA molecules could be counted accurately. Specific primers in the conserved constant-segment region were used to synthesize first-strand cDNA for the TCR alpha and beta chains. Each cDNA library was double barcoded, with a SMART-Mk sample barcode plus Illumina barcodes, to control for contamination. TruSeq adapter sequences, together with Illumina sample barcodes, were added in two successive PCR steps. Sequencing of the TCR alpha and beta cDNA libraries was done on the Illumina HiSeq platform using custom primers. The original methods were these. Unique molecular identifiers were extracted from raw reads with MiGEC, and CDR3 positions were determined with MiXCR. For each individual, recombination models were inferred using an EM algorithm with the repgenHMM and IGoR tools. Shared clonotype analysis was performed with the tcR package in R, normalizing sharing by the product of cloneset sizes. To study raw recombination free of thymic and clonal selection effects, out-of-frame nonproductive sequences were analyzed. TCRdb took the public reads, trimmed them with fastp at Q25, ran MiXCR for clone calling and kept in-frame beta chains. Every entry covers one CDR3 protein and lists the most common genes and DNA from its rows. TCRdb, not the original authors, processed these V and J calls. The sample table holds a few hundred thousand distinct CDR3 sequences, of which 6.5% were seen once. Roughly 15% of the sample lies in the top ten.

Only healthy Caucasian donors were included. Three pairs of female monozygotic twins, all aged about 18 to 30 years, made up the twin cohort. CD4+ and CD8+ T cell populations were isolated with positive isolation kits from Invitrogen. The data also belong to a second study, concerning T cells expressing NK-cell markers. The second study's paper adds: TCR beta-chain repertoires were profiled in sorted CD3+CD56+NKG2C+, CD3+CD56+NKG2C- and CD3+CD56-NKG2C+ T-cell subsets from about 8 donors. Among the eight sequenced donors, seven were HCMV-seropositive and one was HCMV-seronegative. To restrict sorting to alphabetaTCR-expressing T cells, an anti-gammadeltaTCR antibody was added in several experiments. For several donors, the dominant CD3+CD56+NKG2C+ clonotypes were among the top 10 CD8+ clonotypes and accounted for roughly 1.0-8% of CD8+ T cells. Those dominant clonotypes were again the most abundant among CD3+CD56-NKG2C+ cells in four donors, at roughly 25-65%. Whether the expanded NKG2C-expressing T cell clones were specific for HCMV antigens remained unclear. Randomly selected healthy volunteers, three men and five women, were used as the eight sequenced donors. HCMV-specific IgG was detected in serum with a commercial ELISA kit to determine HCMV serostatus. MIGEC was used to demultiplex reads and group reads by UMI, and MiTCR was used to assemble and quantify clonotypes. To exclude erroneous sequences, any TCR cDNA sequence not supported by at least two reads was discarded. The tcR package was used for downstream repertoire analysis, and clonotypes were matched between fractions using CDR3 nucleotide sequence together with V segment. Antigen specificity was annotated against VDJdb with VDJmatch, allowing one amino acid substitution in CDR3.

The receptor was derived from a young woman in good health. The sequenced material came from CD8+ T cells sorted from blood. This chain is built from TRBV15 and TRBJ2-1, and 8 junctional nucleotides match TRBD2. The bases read TGTGCCACCAGCAGATGGAGGCGGGGGGCCTCCAATGAGCAGTTCTTC. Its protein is CATSRWRRGASNEQFF.